A single sample is the source of the 15 T cell receptor beta chains below, sequenced in a study of blood T cell repertoires in COVID-19. Sequencing used immunoSEQ multiplex PCR; TCRdb keeps in-frame clones, though not all of them. The table has about 200,000 clones, approximately 81% seen once. The sequencing input was PBMCs or T cells enriched from blood (not recorded which). These receptor sequences come from a man aged 35-49 years who had recovered from COVID-19.

This chain connects TRBV14 to TRBJ2-2, with TRBD2 as a possible D gene (6 bases). Trimming took 5 bases from V and 7 from J, leaving 14 bases between them. Germline CDR1 is SGHDN and CDR2 is FVKESK. This CDR3 has 14 amino acids. Here the CDR3 DNA reads TGTGCCAGCAGCGTTCGGAGGGCCGGCGGGGAGCTGTTTTTT. This codes for CASSVRRAGGELFF.

This clone has only a few counts. The chain joins TRBV5-6 to TRBJ1-1, with a possible D match to TRBD1 (5 bases). Deletions cut 7 bases from V and 4 bases from J, with 14 bases between. This CDR3 is 13 amino acids long. Germline values: CDR1 SGHDT, CDR2 YYEEEE. CDR3: CASGDSYSTEAFF. In DNA, the CDR3 is TGTGCCAGCGGAGACAGCTATTCCACTGAAGCTTTCTTT.

J is TRBJ2-7 and V is TRBV28, with 9 bases lining up with TRBD1. CDR1 is MDHEN and CDR2 is SYDVKM in the germline V gene. CDR3 size: 13 residues. The J segment lost 6 bases and the V segment lost 5 bases, leaving 5 bases of the junction unmatched. CDR3 bases: TGTGCCAGCAGTACCCGACAGGGGGGCGAGCAGTACTTC. Translation gives CASSTRQGGEQYF.

The chain joins TRBV3-1 (or the pseudogene TRBV3-2) to TRBJ2-7; TRBD2 matches 8 bases. Trimming took 5 bases from V and 4 from J; bases not matched to a gene: 1. The CDR3 is 12 residues long. CDR1 LGHDT and CDR2 YNNKEL come from the germline V gene (reference sequence). In DNA, the CDR3 is TGTGCCAGCAGCTCGGGGGGGTACGAGCAGTACTTC. It specifies CASSSGGYEQYF.

This clone was seen only a few times. The chain recombines TRBV7-9 with TRBJ2-1; 14 nucleotides match TRBD2. Germline CDR1 and CDR2: SEHNR and FQNEAQ (reference sequence). Trimming at V came to 9 bases and at J to 9 bases, leaving 7 bases not matched to a gene. The CDR3 spans 14 residues. CDR3 sequence reads: CASVGTSGSGEQFF. In DNA form, the CDR3 reads TGTGCCAGTGTAGGGACTAGCGGGAGTGGTGAGCAGTTCTTC.

This clone has a count of ten or more. This rearrangement joins TRBV6-5 to TRBJ2-2; D is possibly TRBD2 (6 bases). Per the germline V gene, CDR1 is MNHEY and CDR2 is SVGAGI. Trimming left V 2 bases short and J 1 base short, with 8 bases between. CDR3 length equals 15 residues. Here the CDR3 reads CASSYRGENTGELFF. The CDR3 nucleotides read TGTGCCAGCAGTTACCGCGGGGAGAACACCGGGGAGCTGTTTTTT.

This chain uses TRBV11-2 with TRBJ1-1; no firm D call. Trimming took off 3 bases at V and 3 bases at J, with 8 bases between the two ends. The germline V gene has CDR1 SGHAT and CDR2 FQNNGV. The CDR3 loop spans 13 amino acids. The CDR3 bases are TGTGCCAGCAGCTTTTCCATAGACACTGAAGCTTTCTTT. Translation: CASSFSIDTEAFF.

A single count supports this clone. The rearrangement links TRBV12-3 or TRBV12-4 to TRBJ2-7, with D maybe TRBD1 (6 bases). CDR3 length: 12 amino acids. V lost 5 bases and J lost 4, with 9 bases in between. The CDR3 DNA reads TGTGCCAGCAGTCCAGGACAGTACGAGCAGTACTTC. This sequence encodes CASSPGQYEQYF.

The J gene is TRBJ2-2, the V gene TRBV2, with D maybe TRBD1 (6 bases). Germline V gene sequence: CDR1 SNHLY, CDR2 FYNNEI. CDR3 length: 14 amino acids. V was trimmed by 6 bases and J by 4 bases, leaving 12 bases between them. The CDR3 region has the DNA TGTGCCAGCAGATTACAGGGAGTCACCGGGGAGCTGTTTTTT. Amino acids: CASRLQGVTGELFF.

The chain employs TRBV11-3 and TRBJ2-2, with no clear D. Trimming pared 1 base from V and 5 bases from J, leaving 8 bases between. Germline loops: CDR1 SGHNT, CDR2 YENEEA. The CDR3 is made up of 14 amino acids. The CDR3 reads CASSLALRTGELFF. CDR3 coding DNA: TGTGCCAGCAGCTTAGCGTTACGGACCGGGGAGCTGTTTTTT.

V and J are TRBV19 and TRBJ1-5; D not resolved. V lost 2 bases and J 3 bases, leaving 11 bases between the germline ends. Germline CDR1 reads LNHDA; CDR2 reads SQIVND (reference sequence). The CDR3 covers 15 residues. The CDR3 here is CASSISGPLNQPQHF. Written as DNA, the CDR3 is TGTGCCAGTAGTATAAGCGGGCCTCTCAATCAGCCCCAGCATTTT.

The genes are TRBV5-5 and TRBJ2-7; 10 positions agree with TRBD1. Germline assignment: CDR1 SGHKS and CDR2 YYEKEE (reference sequence). The length of the CDR3 is 15 residues. J was trimmed by 0 bases and V by 3 bases; bases with no gene match: 3. The CDR3, as DNA: TGTGCCAGCAGCTACAGACAGGGGGCCTCCTACGAGCAGTACTTC. Translation: CASSYRQGASYEQYF.

The chain joins TRBV5-1 to TRBJ2-1; 12 bases fit TRBD1. The CDR3 covers 16 residues. CDR1 SGHRS and CDR2 YFSETQ come from the germline V gene. Unmatched junction bases numbered 11, after V lost 3 bases and J lost 10 bases. The CDR3 is CASSWVSGQGAKEQFF. In DNA form, the CDR3 reads TGCGCCAGCAGCTGGGTTTCGGGACAGGGGGCGAAAGAGCAGTTCTTC.

This chain connects TRBV9 to TRBJ1-4; tentatively, D is TRBD1 (6 bases). Germline V gene sequence: CDR1 SGDLS, CDR2 YYNGEE. This CDR3 has 15 residues. Deletions cut 1 base from V and 8 bases from J, with 15 bases between. The CDR3 bases are TGTGCCAGCAGCGTAACCGGGGGGCCTACAGAAAAACTGTTTTTT. It is translated as CASSVTGGPTEKLFF.

V gene TRBV12-3 or TRBV12-4 combines with J gene TRBJ2-7; D is unclear. The CDR3 consists of 13 residues. V was cut by 6 bases and J by 1 base, with 10 bases left in between. CDR3 sequence (DNA): TGTGCCAGCAGCCCCTCAGTTTCCTACGAGCAGTACTTC. It specifies CASSPSVSYEQYF.